The T cell receptor beta chain under discussion was sequenced for a study of early T cells in non-severe SARS-CoV-2 infection. The germline V and J ends were trimmed by 3 bases and 2 bases, with 8 bases remaining between them. CDR1 MDHEN and CDR2 SYDVKM come from the germline V gene. The CDR3 sequence is 13 residues long. Via MiXCR, TCRdb re-called the 5' RACE reads, giving one row per CDR3 protein. In the table there are approximately 99,000 distinct CDR3 sequences, 9% to 13% of which are singletons. In its sample, this clonotype was seen a few times. Its antigen is undetermined. General observations from the study: CD4 and private specificities were missed by VDJdb matching, which favored anti-spike CD8 responses.

The sequencing input was whole blood. This receptor was taken from an adult who was a healthcare worker with PCR-confirmed SARS-CoV-2 infection or an uninfected control (not recorded which). The V gene is TRBV28, the J gene TRBJ2-7; perhaps TRBD1 as D (6 bases). The CDR3 reads CASSFEGAYEQYF. As DNA, the CDR3 is TGTGCCAGCAGTTTCGAGGGGGCCTACGAGCAGTACTTC.